The 20 T cell receptor beta chains given below trace back to one sample, sequenced in a study of blood T cell repertoires in COVID-19. Clones were read by immunoSEQ multiplex PCR, and TCRdb kept only the in-frame ones, dropping some. The sample lists under 200,000 clones, approximately 86% seen once, with 15% to 20% in the top ten. The source material was PBMCs or T cells enriched from blood (not recorded which). All receptors come from a man aged 55 to 69 who had recovered from COVID-19.

The V call is TRBV4-1, the J call TRBJ2-1; 10 bases are a match to TRBD2. V gave up 4 bases and J gave up 8 bases; unmatched junction bases: 11. Per germline, CDR1 MGHRA and CDR2 YSYEKL. CDR3 length: 16 residues. CDR3: CASSPYGSGGADEQFF. The CDR3, as DNA: TGCGCCAGCAGCCCCTATGGGAGCGGGGGGGCCGATGAGCAGTTCTTC.

About this clone itself: One end of the junction does not line up with germline, which may come from a read error. The CDR3 loop is CATTHPRVLNNEAFF. CDR3 DNA: TGTGCCACCACCCACCCCCGGGTGCTAAACAATGAAGCTTTCTTT. The V call is TRBV15, the J call TRBJ1-1; no firm D call. This CDR3 is built from 15 residues. Germline V gene data show CDR1 as LNHNV and CDR2 as YYDKDF (reference sequence). Based on the CDR3 plus reference TRBV15 and TRBJ1-1, the full variable domain is DAMVIQNPRYQVTQFGKPVTLSCSQTLNHNVMYWYQQKSSQAPKLLFHYYDKDFNNEADTPDNFQSRRPNTSFCFLDIRSPGLGDTAMYLCATTHPRVLNNEAFFGQGTRLTVV.

In this sample, this clone turned up a few times. This chain's CDR3 is CSVVASGGSYNEQFF. The DNA of the CDR3 is TGCAGCGTTGTGGCTAGCGGGGGCTCCTACAATGAGCAGTTCTTC. The chain recombines TRBV29-1 with TRBJ2-1; 10 nucleotides agree with TRBD2. Germline CDR1 SQVTM, CDR2 ANQGSEA. V dropped 4 bases and J dropped 0; count of bases not matched to a gene: 3. The CDR3 totals 15 residues.

The genes are TRBV6-5 and TRBJ1-6; the D is unclear. The CDR3 loop spans 14 amino acids. Germline assignment: CDR1 MNHEY and CDR2 SVGAGI. Trimming pared 0 bases from V and 9 bases from J, leaving 9 bases between. In DNA form, the CDR3 reads TGTGCCAGCAGTTACTCGAAGCCGGGTTCACCCCTCCACTTT. Translated: CASSYSKPGSPLHF.

The rearrangement links TRBV5-5 to TRBJ1-2; 7 bases map to TRBD1. CDR1 SGHKS and CDR2 YYEKEE come from the germline V gene (reference sequence). The CDR3 consists of 14 residues. J gave up 4 bases and V 4 bases, and 7 bases lay outside the gene matches. The CDR3: CASSATTGSYGYTF. The CDR3 nucleotides read TGTGCCAGCAGCGCAACGACAGGGAGCTATGGCTACACCTTC.

In nucleotides, the CDR3 is TGTGCCAGCTCACCTGGTTTCGGGTTCTCCTACGAGCAGTACTTC. Its protein product is CASSPGFGFSYEQYF. The rearrangement joins TRBV18 to TRBJ2-7; no firm D call. The germline V and J ends were trimmed by 3 bases and 0 bases, with 12 bases remaining between them. From germline, CDR1 is KGHSH and CDR2 LQKENI. This CDR3 spans 15 amino acids.

This chain uses TRBV2 with TRBJ1-1; 10 bases match TRBD1. CDR3 size: 15 residues. V gave up 6 bases and J gave up 0 bases; unmatched junction bases: 4. Germline V lookup: CDR1 SNHLY, CDR2 FYNNEI. The CDR3 sequence is CASSGDRGMNTEAFF. The CDR3, as DNA: TGTGCCAGCAGCGGGGACAGGGGAATGAACACTGAAGCTTTCTTT.

This clone appeared a few times. The chain couples TRBV18 to TRBJ1-6, with D hard to call. Germline V gives CDR1 KGHSH, CDR2 LQKENI. CDR3 size: 16 residues. V lost 6 bases and J 1 base, leaving 13 bases between the germline ends. The CDR3 sequence is CASSPLRESYNSPLHF. The CDR3 DNA is TGTGCCAGCTCTCCTTTGAGGGAATCCTATAATTCACCCCTCCACTTT. Combining the CDR3 with reference TRBV18 and TRBJ1-6 gives the whole variable domain NAGVMQNPRHLVRRRGQEARLRCSPMKGHSHVYWYRQLPEEGLKFMVYLQKENIIDESGMPKERFSAEFPKEGPSILRIQQVVRGDSAAYFCASSPLRESYNSPLHFGNGTRLTVT.

V gene TRBV5-1 combines with J gene TRBJ2-7, with a possible D match to TRBD1 (6 bases). CDR1 and CDR2 (germline): SGHRS, YFSETQ. The CDR3 sequence is 17 residues long. With 5 bases removed from V and 1 base from J, the gap between germline ends came to 22 bases. In DNA form, the CDR3 reads TGCGCCAGCAGTTACCGCTCTAACAGGGAGAGTTCCTACGAGCAGTACTTC. Translated, it gives CASSYRSNRESSYEQYF.

This clone was detected only a few times. The chain has TRBV12-3 or TRBV12-4 and TRBJ2-1, with a weak D call TRBD1 (6 bases). V gave up 6 bases and J gave up 5 bases, with 8 bases separating them. The CDR3 runs 12 residues. CDR3 region: CASSDRNNEQFF. CDR3 sequence (DNA): TGTGCCAGCAGCGACAGGAACAATGAGCAGTTCTTC.

The V call is TRBV28, the J call TRBJ1-1; the match to TRBD1 covers 8 bases. Germline CDR1 and CDR2: MDHEN and SYDVKM. V trimming: 7 bases; J trimming: 3 bases; junction bases outside the gene matches: 7. This CDR3 has 14 amino acids. CDR3 amino acids: CASTDRARDTEAFF. The CDR3 DNA reads TGTGCCAGCACGGACAGGGCGAGGGACACTGAAGCTTTCTTT.

V usage is TRBV5-1 and J usage is TRBJ2-1; D is ambiguous. The CDR3 length is 14 residues. Germline lookup yields CDR1 SGHRS and CDR2 YFSETQ. Between the trimmed V and J ends, which lost 0 bases and 4 bases, there was a span of 8 bases. The CDR3 nucleotides read TGCGCCAGCAGCTTGGACGGTCCGTACAATGAGCAGTTCTTC. Translated: CASSLDGPYNEQFF.

This clone appeared many times. The chain joins TRBV23-1 to TRBJ1-6; D not certain. TRBV23-1 is marked as an open reading frame, function uncertain. The CDR3 covers 19 residues. Trimming cost V 2 bases and J 7 bases, with 24 bases left between them. The CDR3 is CASSQPKTGSNDRNSPLHF. CDR3 DNA: TGCGCCAGCAGTCAACCAAAGACCGGGAGTAATGATCGAAATTCACCCCTCCACTTT.

V gene TRBV30 combines with J gene TRBJ2-1; 10 bases are shared with TRBD1. The ends lost 5 bases at V and 6 bases at J; junction bases unmatched: 4. The CDR3 covers 13 residues. The germline V gene has CDR1 GTSNPN and CDR2 SVGIG (reference sequence). The CDR3 coding sequence is TGTGCCTGGTCCGGGACAGGGGTCAATGAGCAGTTCTTC. This gives the protein CAWSGTGVNEQFF.

This rearrangement joins TRBV5-4 to TRBJ1-3, with a tentative D call TRBD1 (6 bases). CDR1 and CDR2 from the germline V gene are SGHNT and YYREEE (reference sequence). V was clipped by 4 bases and J by 3 bases, with 14 bases between them. CDR3 length: 15 residues. CDR3 loop: CASSRGQGLGNTIYF. CDR3 bases: TGTGCCAGCAGCAGGGGACAAGGACTTGGAAACACCATATATTTT.

V and J are TRBV7-8 and TRBJ2-7, with 11 bases identical to TRBD2. The CDR3 runs 16 residues. Germline values: CDR1 SGHVS, CDR2 FQNEAQ. The trim removed 0 bases at V and 3 bases at J, leaving 4 bases unmatched. The chain's CDR3 is CASSLALAGVLYEQYF. The CDR3 nucleotides are TGTGCCAGCAGCTTAGCACTAGCGGGAGTCCTCTACGAGCAGTACTTC.

This clone was detected a few times. Written as DNA, the CDR3 is TGTGCCAGCAGCAACCCCGGGACAAACCTCTACGAGCAGTACTTC. Its translation is CASSNPGTNLYEQYF. J is TRBJ2-7 and V is TRBV5-5, with D possibly matching TRBD1 (6 bases). The CDR3 totals 15 residues. Germline CDR1 reads SGHKS; CDR2 reads YYEKEE (reference sequence). V lost 4 bases to trimming and J lost 3 bases, with 17 bases between them.

The rearrangement joins TRBV11-2 to TRBJ2-5, with TRBD2 matching 12 bases. Germline assignment: CDR1 SGHAT and CDR2 FQNNGV. Trimming cost V 2 bases and J 3 bases; bases outside gene matches: 7. The length of the CDR3 is 17 residues. The CDR3 spells CASSLTSGGLTKETQYF. The DNA for the CDR3 is TGTGCCAGCAGCTTAACTAGCGGGGGGCTCACTAAAGAGACCCAGTACTTC. The full variable domain, in which reference TRBV11-2 and TRBJ2-5 provide the parts outside the CDR3, is EAGVAQSPRYKIIEKRQSVAFWCNPISGHATLYWYQQILGQGPKLLIQFQNNGVVDDSQLPKDRFSAERLKGVDSTLKIQPAKLEDSAVYLCASSLTSGGLTKETQYFGPGTRLLVL.

The rearrangement joins TRBV28 to TRBJ2-6, with unresolved D. The CDR3 has 15 amino acids. Trimming pared 6 bases from V and 0 bases from J, leaving 9 bases between. The germline V gene has CDR1 MDHEN and CDR2 SYDVKM. The CDR3 protein is CASSREPSGANVLTF. The CDR3 DNA reads as TGTGCCAGCAGCCGCGAACCCTCTGGGGCCAACGTCCTGACTTTC.

The chain is built from TRBV11-3 and TRBJ2-3; D gene unclear. Trimming left V 1 base short and J 0 bases short, with 5 bases between. The germline V gene has CDR1 SGHNT and CDR2 YENEEA. The CDR3 consists of 14 residues. This CDR3 reads CASSLASSTDTQYF. The DNA for the CDR3 is TGTGCCAGCAGCTTAGCGTCCAGCACAGATACGCAGTATTTT.